The 2 T cell receptor beta chains below come from one sample, sequenced in a study of OX40 agonist ivuxolimab in advanced cancers. TCRdb's table, derived via immunoSEQ multiplex PCR, lists solely in-frame clones and lacks some. The table lists roughly 67,000 clones, about 91% of them singletons. Sequenced material: CD4+ or CD8+ T cells sorted from blood, taken in a trial of the OX40 agonist ivuxolimab. These TCRs come from an adult with an advanced solid tumor such as melanoma, head and neck, liver or kidney cancer.

This chain joins TRBV27 and TRBJ1-2; no definite D call. Germline CDR1 MNHEY, CDR2 SMNVEV (reference sequence). The CDR3 is 14 amino acids. V was cut by 2 bases and J by 5 bases, with 12 bases left in between. The CDR3 DNA sequence: TGTGCCAGCAGTTTAAAAGGGCCGCTTTATGGCTACACCTTC. This gives the protein CASSLKGPLYGYTF.

This clone appeared a single time. J is TRBJ2-1 and V is TRBV27, with 10 bases lining up with TRBD1. This CDR3 spans 15 amino acids. Germline-derived CDR1 and CDR2 are MNHEY and SMNVEV (reference sequence). V lost 7 bases, J lost 2 bases, and 5 bases stayed unmatched. The CDR3: CASTLGTGAYNEQFF. CDR3 coding DNA: TGTGCCAGCACCCTGGGGACAGGGGCCTACAATGAGCAGTTCTTC.